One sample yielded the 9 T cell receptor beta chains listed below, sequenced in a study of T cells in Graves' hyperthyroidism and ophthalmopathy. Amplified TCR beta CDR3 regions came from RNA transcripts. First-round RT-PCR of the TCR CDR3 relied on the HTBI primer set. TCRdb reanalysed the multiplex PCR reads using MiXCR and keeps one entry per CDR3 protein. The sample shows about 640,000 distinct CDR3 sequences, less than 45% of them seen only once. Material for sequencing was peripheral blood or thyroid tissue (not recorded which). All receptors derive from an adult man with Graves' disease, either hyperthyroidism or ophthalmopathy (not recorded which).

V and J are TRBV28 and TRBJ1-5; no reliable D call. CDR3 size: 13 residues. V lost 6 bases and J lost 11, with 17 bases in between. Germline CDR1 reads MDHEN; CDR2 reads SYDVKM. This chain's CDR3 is CASRTNLGEAQHF. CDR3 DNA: TGTGCCAGCAGAACTAACCTCGGGGAGGCCCAGCATTTT.

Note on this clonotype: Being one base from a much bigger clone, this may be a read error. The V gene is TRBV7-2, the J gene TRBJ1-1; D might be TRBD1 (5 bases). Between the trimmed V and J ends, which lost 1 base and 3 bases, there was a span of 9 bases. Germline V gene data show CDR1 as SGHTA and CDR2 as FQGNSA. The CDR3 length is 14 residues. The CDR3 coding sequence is TGTGCCAGCAGCTTAGACAGGTGGGACACTGAAGCTTTCTTT. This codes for CASSLDRWDTEAFF. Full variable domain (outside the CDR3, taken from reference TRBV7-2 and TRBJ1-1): GAGVSQSPSNKVTEKGKDVELRCDPISGHTALYWYRQSLGQGLEFLIYFQGNSAPDKSGLPSDRFSAERTGGSVSTLTIQRTQQEDSAVYLCASSLDRWDTEAFFGQGTRLTVV.

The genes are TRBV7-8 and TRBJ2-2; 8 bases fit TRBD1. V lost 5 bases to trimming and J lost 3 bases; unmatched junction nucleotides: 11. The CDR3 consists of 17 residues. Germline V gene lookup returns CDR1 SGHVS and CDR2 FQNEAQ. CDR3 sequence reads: CASSANGQGVDTGELFF. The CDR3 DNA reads TGTGCCAGCAGCGCCAACGGACAGGGCGTGGACACCGGGGAGCTGTTTTTT.

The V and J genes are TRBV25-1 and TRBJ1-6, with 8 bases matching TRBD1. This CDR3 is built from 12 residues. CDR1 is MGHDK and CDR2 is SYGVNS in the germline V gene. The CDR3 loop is CATQGAGSPLHF. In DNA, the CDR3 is TGTGCTACGCAGGGGGCTGGTTCACCCCTCCACTTT.

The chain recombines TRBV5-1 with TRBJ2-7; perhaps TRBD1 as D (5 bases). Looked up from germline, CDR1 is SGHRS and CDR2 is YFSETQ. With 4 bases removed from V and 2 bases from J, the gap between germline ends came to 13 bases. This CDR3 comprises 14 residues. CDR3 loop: CASSIRQSPYEQYF. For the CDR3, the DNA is TGCGCCAGCAGCATACGACAGTCCCCCTACGAGCAGTACTTC.

The CDR3 here is CASSDPSGSLRETQYF. CDR3 in DNA: TGTGCCAGCAGCGACCCTAGCGGGAGTCTCCGGGAGACCCAGTACTTC. The V and J genes are TRBV9 and TRBJ2-5, with 10 positions matching TRBD2. The J segment lost 5 bases and the V segment lost 3 bases, leaving 10 bases of the junction unmatched. This CDR3 region has 16 residues. Per the germline V gene, CDR1 is SGDLS and CDR2 is YYNGEE.

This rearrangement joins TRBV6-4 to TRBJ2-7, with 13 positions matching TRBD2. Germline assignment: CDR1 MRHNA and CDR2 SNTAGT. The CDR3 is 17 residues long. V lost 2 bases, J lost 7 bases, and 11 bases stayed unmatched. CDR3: CASSDQRGLAGYNEQYF. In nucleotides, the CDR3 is TGTGCCAGCAGTGACCAAAGGGGACTAGCGGGATACAATGAGCAGTACTTC.

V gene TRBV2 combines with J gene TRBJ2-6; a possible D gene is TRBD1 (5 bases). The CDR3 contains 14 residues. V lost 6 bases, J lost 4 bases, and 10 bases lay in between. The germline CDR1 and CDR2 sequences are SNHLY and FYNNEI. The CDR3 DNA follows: TGTGCCAGCAGCGGACGGACAGGGGCCAACGTCCTGACTTTC. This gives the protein CASSGRTGANVLTF. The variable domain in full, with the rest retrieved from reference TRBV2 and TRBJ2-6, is EPEVTQTPSHQVTQMGQEVILRCVPISNHLYFYWYRQILGQKVEFLVSFYNNEISEKSEIFDDQFSVERPDGSNFTLKIRSTKLEDSAMYFCASSGRTGANVLTFGAGSRLTVL.

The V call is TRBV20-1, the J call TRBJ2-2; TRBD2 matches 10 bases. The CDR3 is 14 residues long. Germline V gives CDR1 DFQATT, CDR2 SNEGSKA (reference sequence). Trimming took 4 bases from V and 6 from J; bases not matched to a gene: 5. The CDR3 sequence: CSATSGRGAGELFF. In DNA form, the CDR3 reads TGCAGTGCTACTAGCGGGAGAGGAGCCGGGGAGCTGTTTTTT.